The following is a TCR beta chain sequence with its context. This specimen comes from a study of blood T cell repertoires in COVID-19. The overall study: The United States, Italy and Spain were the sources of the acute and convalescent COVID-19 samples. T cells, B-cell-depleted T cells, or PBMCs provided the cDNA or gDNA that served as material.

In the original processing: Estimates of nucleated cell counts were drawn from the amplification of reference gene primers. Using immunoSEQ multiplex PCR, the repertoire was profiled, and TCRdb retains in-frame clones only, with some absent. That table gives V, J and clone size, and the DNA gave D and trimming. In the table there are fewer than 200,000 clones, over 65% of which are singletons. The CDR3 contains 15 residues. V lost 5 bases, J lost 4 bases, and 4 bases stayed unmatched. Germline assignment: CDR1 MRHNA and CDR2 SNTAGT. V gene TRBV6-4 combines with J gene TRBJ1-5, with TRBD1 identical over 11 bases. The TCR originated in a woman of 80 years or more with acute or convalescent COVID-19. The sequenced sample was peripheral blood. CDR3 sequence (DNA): TGTGCCAGCAGTCCCGGGACAGGGGGAAATCAGCCCCAGCATTTT. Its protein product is CASSPGTGGNQPQHF.